This T cell receptor beta chain stems from a study of Tregs in tolerant kidney transplant recipients. Looked up from germline, CDR1 is SGHVS and CDR2 is FNYEAQ. Trimming removed 5 bases at V and 6 bases at J, with 16 bases between. The CDR3 length is 14 residues. Study observations and caveats: This study did not directly address biological reproducibility. Few patients were studied, so findings need validation in larger groups. Antigen-driven expansion was suggested because donor-specific Tregs expanded more than all Tregs in tolerant patients. Expanding Tregs on activated donor B cells appeared to best identify donor-specific TCRbeta clones.

Sequencing was performed with immunoSEQ multiplex PCR; in TCRdb, only in-frame clones are kept and a portion is missing. The sample contains some 55,000 clones, approximately 83% of which appear only once. About this clone itself: Its cognate antigen is unknown.

The origin of this receptor is a human donor who received a combined kidney and bone marrow transplant. This material consisted of Tregs from blood, taken before the transplant. The V and J genes are TRBV7-6 and TRBJ1-2; the D gene is possibly TRBD1 (5 bases). CDR3 bases: TGTGCCAGCAGCCACCGGGACGGAAAGAATGGCTACACCTTC. Translated: CASSHRDGKNGYTF.